The 16 T cell receptor beta chains given below trace back to one sample, sequenced in a study of T-cell reconstitution after alpha-beta-depleted transplantation in children. The library targeted TCRbeta and was prepared with unique molecular identifiers. TCRdb redid the calling of the PCR reads with MiXCR, one entry per CDR3 protein. The data hold over 200,000 distinct CDR3 sequences, with about 8.2% observed a single time. Specimen: PBMCs, mostly from graft donor cells, collected 360 days after TCRalphabeta/CD19-depleted stem cell transplant. All receptors derive from a male patient aged 2-10 years who had a stem cell transplant for acute myeloid leukemia, so the T cells may come from the graft donor.

This clonotype was found many times. The chain joins TRBV14 to TRBJ2-5, with TRBD1 matching 7 bases. This CDR3 is built from 14 residues. Germline V gives CDR1 SGHDN, CDR2 FVKESK. Unmatched junction bases numbered 6, after V lost 4 bases and J lost 4 bases. The CDR3 nucleotides are TGTGCCAGCAGCCCCAAGACAGGGTTAGAGACCCAGTACTTC. This gives the protein CASSPKTGLETQYF.

This clonotype appeared many times. The V and J genes are TRBV29-1 and TRBJ2-3; D gene uncertain. The CDR3 consists of 14 residues. Germline-derived CDR1 and CDR2 are SQVTM and ANQGSEA. The V gene lost 4 bases and the J gene lost 4 bases, with 15 bases spanning the gap. Written as DNA, the CDR3 is TGCAGCGTTGTGGGTCCGACACGGGCAGATACGCAGTATTTT. This translates into CSVVGPTRADTQYF.

In this sample, this clonotype turned up many times. The gene calls are TRBV27 and TRBJ1-5; no reliable D call. Germline lookup yields CDR1 MNHEY and CDR2 SMNVEV (reference sequence). Trimming took off 2 bases at V and 4 bases at J, with 3 bases between the two ends. The CDR3 sequence is 12 residues long. CDR3 DNA: TGTGCCAGCAGTTTAATTAATCAGCCCCAGCATTTT. This codes for CASSLINQPQHF.

This clonotype was observed a handful of times. The genes are TRBV20-1 and TRBJ2-5; maybe TRBD2 (5 bases). V was pared by 6 bases and J by 5 bases, with 19 bases between. Per the germline V gene, CDR1 is DFQATT and CDR2 is SNEGSKA (reference sequence). The CDR3 totals 14 residues. The CDR3 protein is CSARRGDPDETQYF. CDR3 in DNA: TGCAGTGCAAGACGGGGAGACCCGGATGAGACCCAGTACTTC.

The chain uses TRBV6-6 and TRBJ2-7; D gene uncertain. The germline V and J ends were trimmed by 2 bases and 4 bases, with 6 bases remaining between them. The CDR3 is made up of 12 amino acids. CDR1 MNHNY and CDR2 SVGAGI come from the germline V gene (reference sequence). CDR3 nucleotides: TGTGCCAGCAGTTACACCGGGTACGAGCAGTACTTC. It translates to CASSYTGYEQYF.

This clonotype was detected many times. The chain combines TRBV5-1 with TRBJ1-1; D is ambiguous. V dropped 2 bases and J dropped 5 bases, with 4 bases sitting between them. This CDR3 is built from 11 residues. The germline V gene encodes CDR1 SGHRS and CDR2 YFSETQ. CDR3 bases: TGCGCCAGCAGCTTTGGTACTGAAGCTTTCTTT. Its translation is CASSFGTEAFF.

The CDR3 loop reads CASSFGDSGGNTDTQYF. CDR3 DNA: TGTGCCAGCAGTTTCGGGGATAGCGGGGGAAACACAGATACGCAGTATTTT. This chain uses TRBV12-3 or TRBV12-4 with TRBJ2-3, with 9 bases that match TRBD2. The length of the CDR3 is 17 residues. Losses at the gene ends were 3 bases for V and 2 bases for J; bases not matched to a gene: 9.

This clonotype was counted only a few times. The chain's CDR3 is CASSQDTGDADTQYF. CDR3 in DNA: TGCGCCAGCAGCCAAGATACGGGGGACGCAGATACGCAGTATTTT. The chain joins TRBV4-1 to TRBJ2-3; D is perhaps TRBD2 (6 bases). The V gene lost 0 bases and the J gene lost 4 bases, with 11 bases spanning the gap. There are 15 residues in the CDR3. CDR1 and CDR2 (germline): MGHRA, YSYEKL.

The rearrangement links TRBV6-5 to TRBJ1-5; D is perhaps TRBD1 (5 bases). Per the germline V gene, CDR1 is MNHEY and CDR2 is SVGAGI. The length of the CDR3 is 14 residues. Trimming took off 3 bases at V and 4 bases at J, with 10 bases between the two ends. CDR3: CASSYSTGNQPQHF. The CDR3 DNA follows: TGTGCCAGCAGTTATTCCACAGGAAATCAGCCCCAGCATTTT.

The sample holds a few counts of this clonotype. The chain carries TRBV7-8 and TRBJ2-7; the match to TRBD2 covers 7 bases. The ends lost 2 bases at V and 6 bases at J; junction bases unmatched: 10. The germline V gene has CDR1 SGHVS and CDR2 FQNEAQ. The CDR3 sequence is 15 residues long. The CDR3 nucleotides are TGTGCCAGCAGCTTAAGGGGCAGGGAGGGAGCCGAGCAGTACTTC. Residues: CASSLRGREGAEQYF.

This clonotype was detected a few times. This chain uses TRBV11-1 with TRBJ2-3; D may be TRBD2 (7 bases). V shed 2 bases and J shed 5 bases, with 11 bases lying between them. CDR3 size: 14 residues. Germline V CDR1 and CDR2: SGHAT, FQDESV (reference sequence). CDR3 amino acids: CASSLSGGRDTQYF. The CDR3 DNA follows: TGTGCCAGCAGCTTATCGGGGGGCCGAGATACGCAGTATTTT.

This clonotype occurred many times. This chain links TRBV20-1 with TRBJ2-3, with 7 bases identical to TRBD2. With 3 bases clipped from V and 4 bases from J, the junction kept 7 bases outside the gene matches. CDR3 length: 14 amino acids. Germline CDR1 and CDR2: DFQATT and SNEGSKA (reference sequence). Here the CDR3 DNA reads TGCAGTGCTAGCCCAGCGGGGTCGTCAGATACGCAGTATTTT. Translated: CSASPAGSSDTQYF.

The genes are TRBV6-4 and TRBJ2-3; 9 bases are shared with TRBD2. CDR1 MRHNA and CDR2 SNTAGT come from the germline V gene. Losses at the gene ends were 3 bases for V and 1 base for J; bases not matched to a gene: 2. The CDR3 loop spans 15 amino acids. The CDR3: CASSEAGGGTDTQYF. The CDR3 nucleotides read TGTGCCAGCAGTGAAGCGGGAGGTGGCACAGATACGCAGTATTTT.

This clonotype was counted at least ten times. V gene TRBV7-8 combines with J gene TRBJ2-6; D is possibly TRBD2 (5 bases). Trimming removed 4 bases at V and 4 bases at J, with 11 bases between. CDR1 and CDR2 from the germline V gene are SGHVS and FQNEAQ. The CDR3 contains 15 residues. The CDR3 DNA reads TGTGCCAGCAGCTCGACGGGAACGGGGGCCAACGTCCTGACTTTC. Protein: CASSSTGTGANVLTF. Complete variable domain (other parts from reference TRBV7-8 and TRBJ2-6): GAGVSQSPRYKVAKRGQDVALRCDPISGHVSLFWYQQALGQGPEFLTYFQNEAQLDKSGLPSDRFFAERPEGSVSTLKIQRTQQEDSAVYLCASSSTGTGANVLTFGAGSRLTVL.

This clonotype has at least ten counts. The chain employs TRBV28 and TRBJ2-2; D is perhaps TRBD1 (6 bases). Trimming pared 8 bases from V and 2 bases from J, leaving 12 bases between. Germline V gene data show CDR1 as MDHEN and CDR2 as SYDVKM. The length of the CDR3 is 14 residues. The DNA for the CDR3 is TGTGCCAGCCTACAGGGTCGAAACACCGGGGAGCTGTTTTTT. Protein product: CASLQGRNTGELFF. The full variable domain, with the rest looked up from reference TRBV28 and TRBJ2-2, is DVKVTQSSRYLVKRTGEKVFLECVQDMDHENMFWYRQDPGLGLRLIYFSYDVKMKEKGDIPEGYSVSREKKERFSLILESASTNQTSMYLCASLQGRNTGELFFGEGSRLTVL.

The chain is built from TRBV29-1 and TRBJ1-6, with D possibly TRBD1 on 5 matching bases. The V end was cut by 4 bases, the J end by 10 bases, with 14 bases between. The germline V gene encodes CDR1 SQVTM and CDR2 ANQGSEA. The CDR3 extends over 13 amino acids. CDR3: CSVASNGDSPLHF. CDR3 nucleotide sequence: TGCAGCGTTGCATCAAACGGGGACTCACCCCTCCACTTT.